This is a list of T cell receptor beta chains from one sample in a study of T cell responses to AZD1222 COVID-19 vaccine. This table comes from immunoSEQ multiplex PCR, and its TCRdb copy is limited to in-frame clones, with some not included. The sample has some 150,000 clones, 93% seen once; the top ten hold 1.5% to 2%. Source: peripheral blood, taken on day 0 of AZD1222 vaccination. The source is an adult in good health. CDR3s include the opening cysteine and the closing phenylalanine or tryptophan. The D gene is left open where the match is weak. The size of a clone is reported for some rows only, either as once, few or many, or as a class for expanded clones.

NA	15	TRBV19	TRBJ1-5	NA	CASSIAQNFNQPQHF	TGTGCCAGTAGTATAGCACAGAACTTCAATCAGCCCCAGCATTTT
NA	16	TRBV2	TRBJ2-7	NA	CASRGFRDIQPHEQYF	TGTGCCAGCAGAGGGTTCCGGGACATACAGCCGCACGAGCAGTACTTC
NA	10	TRBV5-1	TRBJ1-2	NA	CASGNEGYTF	TGCGCCAGCGGCAACGAGGGCTACACCTTC
NA	14	TRBV10-3	TRBJ2-7	NA	CAISGSGGSYEQYF	TGTGCCATCAGTGGGAGCGGAGGGTCCTACGAGCAGTACTTC
NA	14	TRBV18	TRBJ2-3	NA	CASSLGPDTDTQYF	TGTGCCAGCTCACTAGGTCCTGACACAGATACGCAGTATTTT
NA	16	TRBV5-1	TRBJ2-6	NA	CASSVGSRSGANVLTF	TGCGCCAGCAGCGTAGGGAGCCGCTCTGGGGCCAACGTCCTGACTTTC
once	12	TRBV29-1	TRBJ2-2	NA	CSVLERTGELFF	TGCAGCGTGCTCGAGCGCACCGGGGAGCTGTTTTTT
NA	15	TRBV10-3	TRBJ1-4	NA	CAISGGRQGFEKLFF	TGTGCCATCAGTGGAGGGAGGCAGGGTTTTGAAAAACTGTTTTTT
NA	12	TRBV2	TRBJ1-4	NA	CASSMEGEKLFF	TGTGCCAGCAGCATGGAGGGTGAAAAACTGTTTTTT
NA	14	TRBV9	TRBJ1-2	TRBD1	CASSGQGTNYGYTF	TGTGCCAGCAGCGGACAGGGTACTAACTATGGCTACACCTTC
NA	11	TRBV24-1	TRBJ2-7	TRBD1	CASQGEYEQYF	TGTGCCTCACAGGGGGAGTACGAGCAGTACTTC
NA	18	TRBV7-9	TRBJ2-1	TRBD2	CASSPLRLAGGSYNEQFF	TGTGCCAGCAGCCCCCTTAGACTAGCGGGGGGCTCCTACAATGAGCAGTTCTTC
few	15	TRBV5-1	TRBJ2-7	TRBD2	CASRKLAGHSYEQYF	TGCGCCAGCAGAAAACTAGCGGGGCACTCCTACGAGCAGTACTTC
once	14	TRBV5-1	TRBJ2-2	TRBD1	CASSTTGNTGELFF	TGCGCCAGCAGCACGACAGGGAATACCGGGGAGCTGTTTTTT